This passage covers 15 T cell receptor beta chains from one sample sequenced in a study of T cells in localized non-small cell lung cancer. The data were produced by immunoSEQ multiplex PCR, yet TCRdb's version contains in-frame clones alone and is incomplete. The sample carries some 51,000 clones, roughly 88% recorded once. Specimen: peripheral blood, collected before any cancer treatment. The receptors were gathered from a woman aged 35-75 years with stage I lung adenocarcinoma.

The chain uses TRBV27 and TRBJ2-7; D unresolved. The germline V gene has CDR1 MNHEY and CDR2 SMNVEV (reference sequence). This CDR3 comprises 15 residues. Between the trimmed V and J ends, which lost 7 bases and 5 bases, there was a span of 21 bases. Here the CDR3 reads CASTSSLIPVDEQYF. The CDR3 coding sequence is TGTGCCAGCACCTCTTCTCTAATTCCTGTGGACGAGCAGTACTTC.

This rearrangement joins TRBV27 to TRBJ1-1, with unresolved D. The V gene's germline CDR1 is MNHEY and CDR2 SMNVEV (reference sequence). This CDR3 is built from 15 residues. V lost 3 bases, J lost 2 bases, and 13 bases lay in between. CDR3 DNA: TGTGCCAGCAGTTTTAGGCCGGGGAGAAACACTGAAGCTTTCTTT. Residues: CASSFRPGRNTEAFF.

This chain links TRBV28 with TRBJ1-6, with D tentatively TRBD1 (6 bases). There are 14 residues in the CDR3. Trimming cost V 6 bases and J 10 bases, with 16 bases left between them. Germline CDR1 reads MDHEN; CDR2 reads SYDVKM. CDR3 residues: CASSQRQVGSPLHF. CDR3 DNA sequence: TGTGCCAGCAGCCAGAGACAGGTTGGGTCACCCCTCCACTTT.

The chain has TRBV5-1 and TRBJ2-1; no definite D call. This CDR3 contains 14 residues. Trimming cost V 1 base and J 4 bases, with 9 bases left between them. Germline V CDR1 and CDR2: SGHRS, YFSETQ. Written as DNA, the CDR3 is TGCGCCAGCAGCTTGCAAACCAGTTACAATGAGCAGTTCTTC. Translation: CASSLQTSYNEQFF.

This sequence joins TRBV5-6 and TRBJ1-2; D is undetermined. V shed 4 bases and J shed 4 bases, with 11 bases lying between them. This CDR3 has 13 residues. The germline V gene has CDR1 SGHDT and CDR2 YYEEEE. CDR3 region: CASSRESVYGYTF. The CDR3 DNA reads as TGTGCCAGCAGCAGGGAATCCGTCTATGGCTACACCTTC.

The V gene is TRBV19, the J gene TRBJ1-5; D is undetermined. Trimming left V 5 bases short and J 2 bases short, with 13 bases between. Germline CDR1 reads LNHDA; CDR2 reads SQIVND (reference sequence). CDR3 length: 15 residues. CDR3 DNA sequence: TGTGCCAGTAGTCCTGTACCTCTGGGCAATCAGCCCCAGCATTTT. It specifies CASSPVPLGNQPQHF.

V and J are TRBV5-4 and TRBJ2-3; possible D gene TRBD2, 5 bases. Germline V gives CDR1 SGHNT, CDR2 YYREEE (reference sequence). Trimming pared 0 bases from V and 1 base from J, leaving 9 bases between. CDR3 length: 15 amino acids. The CDR3 DNA sequence: TGTGCCAGCAGCTTGGCGGCGGGTCGCACAGATACGCAGTATTTT. Encoded protein: CASSLAAGRTDTQYF.

This sequence joins TRBV28 and TRBJ1-1; D not resolved. This CDR3 has 13 amino acids. CDR1 and CDR2 (germline): MDHEN, SYDVKM. Trimming cost V 6 bases and J 1 base, with 9 bases left between them. The CDR3 here is CASSPPWNTEAFF. The CDR3 DNA reads as TGTGCCAGCAGCCCCCCATGGAACACTGAAGCTTTCTTT.

Note on this clone: Additional DNA sequences in this sample encode the identical CDR3. This sequence joins TRBV6-5 and TRBJ1-2; 9 bases line up with TRBD1. The CDR3 extends over 15 amino acids. CDR1 and CDR2 (germline): MNHEY, SVGAGI. Trimming cost V 6 bases and J 6 bases; bases outside gene matches: 11. DNA of the CDR3: TGTGCCAGCAGCTACCTTCGGACAGGGGTGAATGGCTACACCTTC. Its translation is CASSYLRTGVNGYTF.

For the CDR3, the DNA is TGTGCCATCAGTGAAGCGCGGGGGGGCCGGGAGACCCAGTACTTC. Translation gives CAISEARGGRETQYF. The V and J genes are TRBV10-3 and TRBJ2-5, with 9 bases identical to TRBD2. V trimming: 3 bases; J trimming: 5 bases; junction bases outside the gene matches: 7. Germline loops: CDR1 ENHRY, CDR2 SYGVKD. The CDR3 runs to 15 residues.

V usage is TRBV5-5 and J usage is TRBJ2-1, with D perhaps matching TRBD1 or TRBD2 (5 bases each). This CDR3 contains 15 residues. The germline CDR1 and CDR2 sequences are SGHKS and YYEKEE (reference sequence). The germline V and J ends were trimmed by 1 base and 6 bases, with 14 bases remaining between them. This CDR3 reads CASSLRGDLVNEQFF. CDR3 coding DNA: TGTGCCAGCAGCTTGAGGGGAGATTTAGTCAATGAGCAGTTCTTC.

This clone is labeled as medium-sized. The chain employs TRBV28 and TRBJ2-7; perhaps TRBD1 as D (6 bases). The germline V and J ends were trimmed by 7 bases and 5 bases, with 15 bases remaining between them. Germline loops: CDR1 MDHEN, CDR2 SYDVKM. The CDR3 contains 13 residues. The CDR3 DNA is TGTGCCAGCATCAAAACAGGGACCCACGAGCAGTACTTC. Protein product: CASIKTGTHEQYF.

The CDR3 region is CASIESPRRNEQFF. CDR3 in DNA: TGTGCCAGCATCGAATCCCCCAGGAGGAATGAGCAGTTCTTC. The rearrangement joins TRBV2 to TRBJ2-1; weak D call: TRBD2 (5 bases). This CDR3 region has 14 residues. Germline V gene data show CDR1 as SNHLY and CDR2 as FYNNEI. V gave up 7 bases and J gave up 7 bases, with 17 bases separating them. Variable domain in full (rest from reference TRBV2 and TRBJ2-1): EPEVTQTPSHQVTQMGQEVILRCVPISNHLYFYWYRQILGQKVEFLVSFYNNEISEKSEIFDDQFSVERPDGSNFTLKIRSTKLEDSAMYFCASIESPRRNEQFFGPGTRLTVL.

The rearrangement joins TRBV5-1 to TRBJ2-2; D ambiguous. V was trimmed by 1 base and J by 7 bases, leaving 23 bases between them. Germline V CDR1 and CDR2: SGHRS, YFSETQ. CDR3 size: 18 residues. CDR3 loop: CASSLRSPTSKSSGELFF. CDR3 bases: TGCGCCAGCAGCTTGAGGTCTCCAACCTCGAAGAGTAGCGGGGAGCTGTTTTTT.

The rearrangement uses TRBV7-2 and TRBJ1-1; no reliable D call. The V end was cut by 1 base, the J end by 5 bases, with 11 bases between. In germline, CDR1 is SGHTA, CDR2 FQGNSA. The CDR3 covers 14 residues. The CDR3 nucleotides read TGTGCCAGCAGCTTAGGGGCATTGGTTACTGAAGCTTTCTTT. Its protein is CASSLGALVTEAFF.